Described below is a single TCR beta chain sequence and its context. This clone was observed many times. What this receptor recognizes is not known. No base quality values were provided; no much bigger clone lies one nucleotide off. This specimen belongs to a study of blood T cell repertoires in COVID-19 (dated by TCRdb to about 2020). For the wider study: Samples from collaborators originated in the United States, Italy and Spain and spanned both the acute and convalescent phases of COVID-19. The material from the prospective study consisted of cDNA or gDNA derived from T cells, B-cell-depleted T cells, or PBMCs. The dataset comprised deeply sampled blood TCRbeta repertoires from subjects exposed to, actively infected with, or recovered from COVID-19. The repertoires were released in a freely available public database meant as a resource for research on the immune response to SARS-CoV-2. Samples came from the ongoing ImmuneRACE study (first 160 participants) plus 1,254 subjects from 6 global collaborators. The sample metadata nearly always contained a de-identified subject ID, COVID-19 status, age in years and sex. Where available, HLA class I and class II types were obtained from metadata supplied by the sample provider rather than from assay-based typing.

The paper's findings and limits, for the study overall: The amount of clinical and demographic metadata varied by source and participant and was provided uncurated.

Participants in the prospective study were aged about 18 to 95 years, lived in about two dozen United States geographic areas, and enrolled through a virtual design. To assign participants to cohorts, the prospective study relied on clinical history that participants themselves reported in a screening survey and a study questionnaire. Recovered participants in ImmuneRACE Cohort 3 were defined by two consecutive negative NP/OP PCR tests, clearance by a healthcare professional, or resolution of symptoms. Each participant in the prospective study had whole blood, serum and a nasopharyngeal or oropharyngeal swab collected by mobile phlebotomists. Additional blood draws and questionnaires over an approximately 2-month period could optionally be provided by prospective study participants. Prospective study blood samples were shipped either frozen or at room temperature before DNA extraction. The immunoSEQ Assay, a bias-controlled multiplex PCR, was used to amplify TCRbeta CDR3 regions from genomic DNA. The authors' pipeline ran thus. Within the assay, amplification of reference gene primers was used to estimate how many nucleated cells each sample contained. To quantify the absolute abundance of each unique TCRbeta CDR3 rearrangement, sequence reads were collapsed and filtered. Productive Simpson clonality was computed per sample as the square root of Simpson's diversity index over productive rearrangements. TCRdb provides this immuneACCESS table in a form limited to in-frame rearrangements. Some clones are lacking; in checked studies, under half of them reflect an unresolved V gene, and why the rest are absent is not known. V and J calls and clone size follow that table, whereas D and trimming were derived from the DNA. The sample profile shows some 350,000 clones; approximately 89% of them were found once. The ten largest clones add up to 5.3% of the sample.

CDR1 and CDR2 were assigned from the germline V gene as MGHRA and YSYEKL. The V end gives up 4 bases and the J end 8 bases, leaving 10 bases in the junction not matched to a gene. The cysteine opens and the phenylalanine closes a CDR3 of 15 amino acids. Only the CDR3 part of the read is kept: 45 bases, read in frame from the first base. Recombination linked TRBV4-1 to TRBJ2-2; 7 of the junction bases match TRBD1. Sequencing input: PBMCs or T cells enriched from blood (not recorded which). The clonotype comes from a woman younger than 45 who had recovered from COVID-19. The nucleotide sequence is given as TGCGCCAGCAGCCTGACCGGGACAGAGGTTGGGGAGCTGTTTTTT. Translated, it gives CASSLTGTEVGELFF.